This is a list of T cell receptor beta chains from one sample in a study of blood T cell repertoires in COVID-19. Measured with immunoSEQ multiplex PCR; TCRdb has only the in-frame clones, and not every one. The sample holds approximately 140,000 clones; about nine tenths are singletons and the top ten take about 5.7%. Sequenced: peripheral blood. The receptor source for this set is an older man with acute or convalescent COVID-19. Each CDR3 is given with its conserved first and last residue. Each record gives: CDR3 protein, CDR3 DNA, D gene, J gene, clone size, V gene. A D gene is named only where the DNA matches it firmly. Size values are once, few and many counts, or a class for expanded clones, and some rows have none.

CASSPPGGANEQFF	TGCGCCAGCAGCCCCCCTGGGGGGGCCAATGAGCAGTTCTTC	-	TRBJ2-1	-	TRBV5-1
CASSREESSYNEQFF	TGCGCCAGCAGCCGAGAGGAGAGCTCCTACAATGAGCAGTTCTTC	-	TRBJ2-1	-	TRBV4-1
CASSTGQGPSTDTQYF	TGTGCCAGCAGCACCGGACAGGGGCCCAGCACAGATACGCAGTATTTT	TRBD1	TRBJ2-3	-	TRBV5-4
CASSPGIGVIASGYTF	TGCGCCAGCAGCCCGGGGATCGGGGTCATCGCTAGCGGCTACACCTTC	-	TRBJ1-2	-	TRBV5-1
CASSLAGTSGETQYF	TGTGCCAGCAGCTTAGCGGGGACTAGCGGGGAGACCCAGTACTTC	TRBD2	TRBJ2-5	-	TRBV7-9
CASEGQGSSYEQYF	TGTGCCAGCGAAGGACAGGGGAGCTCCTACGAGCAGTACTTC	TRBD1	TRBJ2-7	-	TRBV28
CSASVGRADYEQYF	TGCAGTGCTAGTGTCGGGAGGGCCGACTACGAGCAGTACTTC	TRBD2	TRBJ2-7	-	TRBV20-1
CASSFWGGQAEQFF	TGTGCCAGCAGCTTTTGGGGGGGCCAGGCTGAGCAGTTCTTC	-	TRBJ2-1	once	TRBV7-2
CASSLGGSSGNTIYF	TGTGCCAGCAGCTTGGGCGGGAGCTCTGGAAACACCATATATTTT	-	TRBJ1-3	-	TRBV5-5
CASSSDRGREKLFF	TGCGCCAGCAGTTCGGACAGGGGAAGAGAAAAACTGTTTTTT	TRBD1	TRBJ1-4	-	TRBV5-1
CASSQDGTGTQETQYF	TGCGCCAGCAGCCAAGATGGCACAGGGACCCAAGAGACCCAGTACTTC	-	TRBJ2-5	-	TRBV4-1
CASSMGQHFYGYTF	TGTGCCAGTAGTATGGGACAGCACTTCTATGGCTACACCTTC	TRBD1	TRBJ1-2	-	TRBV19
CATSRHGTGIYNEQFF	TGTGCCACCAGCAGGCACGGGACAGGGATTTACAATGAGCAGTTCTTC	TRBD1	TRBJ2-1	once	TRBV15
CASSFVPDTIYF	TGTGCCAGCAGCTTTGTCCCGGACACCATATATTTT	-	TRBJ1-3	-	TRBV7-9
CAWSVRGADTQYF	TGTGCCTGGAGTGTACGGGGGGCAGATACGCAGTATTTT	TRBD2	TRBJ2-3	once	TRBV30
CASSPPLNEKLFF	TGTGCCAGCAGCCCCCCCCTTAATGAAAAACTGTTTTTT	-	TRBJ1-4	few	TRBV28
CASSQDPFTGLETQYF	TGTGCCAGCAGCCAAGATCCATTTACAGGCTTGGAGACCCAGTACTTC	-	TRBJ2-5	-	TRBV4-2
CASSSWSPRGRADTQYF	TGTGCCAGCAGCTCTTGGTCTCCAAGGGGCCGGGCAGATACGCAGTATTTT	-	TRBJ2-3	-	TRBV7-3
CASSLDPGGMETQYF	TGCGCCAGCAGCTTGGACCCGGGAGGGATGGAGACCCAGTACTTC	TRBD2	TRBJ2-5	-	TRBV5-1
CASSIFDSPVNEKLFF	TGTGCCAGTAGTATATTCGACAGCCCGGTTAATGAAAAACTGTTTTTT	-	TRBJ1-4	-	TRBV19
CASSNEGQARNQPQHF	TGTGCCAGTAGTAACGAAGGACAGGCCCGAAATCAGCCCCAGCATTTT	TRBD1	TRBJ1-5	-	TRBV19
CASSPRTGGNYGYTF	TGTGCCAGCAGTCCACGGACAGGGGGCAACTATGGCTACACCTTC	TRBD1	TRBJ1-2	-	TRBV6-5
CASSEFRGYSYAGGCYGYTF	TGCGCCAGCAGTGAGTTCCGGGGGTACTCGTATGCAGGGGGTTGCTATGGCTACACCTTC	TRBD1	TRBJ1-2	few	TRBV10-1
CASSVQWDSSYEQYF	TGTGCCAGCAGCGTCCAGTGGGACAGCTCCTACGAGCAGTACTTC	TRBD1	TRBJ2-7	-	TRBV9
CACNTGSAGELFF	TGTGCCTGTAATACTGGTAGCGCCGGGGAGCTGTTTTTT	-	TRBJ2-2	once	TRBV18
CASRYPGQGMNLNSNQPQHF	TGTGCCAGCAGGTACCCGGGACAGGGGATGAATCTGAATAGCAATCAGCCCCAGCATTTT	TRBD1	TRBJ1-5	-	TRBV27
CASSYGLNTEAFF	TGTGCCAGCAGCTATGGCCTGAACACTGAAGCTTTCTTT	-	TRBJ1-1	-	TRBV3-1/TRBV3-2
CASSQGRTSGRGKTQYF	TGTGCCAGCAGCCAAGGGCGGACTAGCGGGAGGGGGAAGACCCAGTACTTC	TRBD2	TRBJ2-5	-	TRBV3-1/TRBV3-2
CASNRGTVEAFF	TGTGCCAGCAACCGAGGGACAGTTGAAGCTTTCTTT	TRBD1	TRBJ1-1	once	TRBV6-6
CASTLQGSPLHF	TGTGCCAGTACCCTACAGGGTTCACCCCTCCACTTT	-	TRBJ1-6	-	TRBV6-6
CASNRGFYEQYF	TGTGCCAGCAACAGGGGATTCTACGAGCAGTACTTC	TRBD1	TRBJ2-7	-	TRBV7-2
CASSVGTAGGGYTF	TGTGCCAGCAGCGTTGGGACCGCCGGAGGGGGCTACACCTTC	-	TRBJ1-2	-	TRBV7-9
CASGRGRDTQYF	TGTGCCAGCGGCAGGGGACGAGATACGCAGTATTTT	-	TRBJ2-3	-	TRBV6-5
CASSSTGRTEAFF	TGTGCCAGCAGCTCTACAGGGCGCACTGAAGCTTTCTTT	-	TRBJ1-1	-	TRBV12-3/TRBV12-4
CASSSGRSGRTYEQYF	TGTGCCAGCAGCTCCGGACGAAGCGGGAGAACCTACGAGCAGTACTTC	TRBD2	TRBJ2-7	once	TRBV7-9
CASSTGLPYNEQFF	TGCGCCAGCAGCACGGGACTACCCTACAATGAGCAGTTCTTC	TRBD2	TRBJ2-1	once	TRBV5-1
CASSVAPENYGYTF	TGTGCCAGCAGCGTAGCTCCGGAGAACTATGGCTACACCTTC	-	TRBJ1-2	-	TRBV9
CATSKTLSSYNEQFF	TGTGCCACCAGCAAGACTCTTAGCTCCTACAATGAGCAGTTCTTC	-	TRBJ2-1	-	TRBV24-1
CASSTGSRQYF	TGTGCCAGCAGCACTGGGAGTCGGCAGTACTTC	-	TRBJ2-7	-	TRBV6-5
CASSLSGYGYNSPLHF	TGCGCCAGCAGCTTGTCAGGGTACGGCTATAATTCACCCCTCCACTTT	-	TRBJ1-6	-	TRBV5-1